The 27 T cell receptor beta chains below come from one sample, sequenced in a study of shared clonotypes between healthy human individuals. Repertoires were generated with immunoSEQ multiplex PCR, while TCRdb's copy carries only in-frame clones and drops some. The sample has 2 million to 2.5 million clones; roughly 95% are singletons. Material: naive CD4+ T cells sorted from blood. This sample's subset: CD45RA+ positively selected. The receptors come from a man between 18 and 29 years old in good health.

The chain couples TRBV5-4 to TRBJ2-7; D possibly corresponds to TRBD2 (6 bases). CDR3 length: 17 amino acids. V lost 4 bases to trimming and J lost 2 bases, with 22 bases between them. CDR1 SGHNT and CDR2 YYREEE come from the germline V gene (reference sequence). The DNA of the CDR3 is TGTGCCAGCAGCCTACTACCCGGGAGAATCTTAACCTACGAGCAGTACTTC. Protein sequence: CASSLLPGRILTYEQYF.

Worth noting for this clone: At the DNA level, this CDR3 is encoded by other sequences in the same sample as well. The chain's CDR3 is CASSYDRGRTEAFF. In nucleotides, the CDR3 is TGTGCCAGCAGTTACGACAGGGGGCGAACTGAAGCTTTCTTT. This rearrangement joins TRBV6-5 to TRBJ1-1; 10 nucleotides line up with TRBD1. Germline lookup yields CDR1 MNHEY and CDR2 SVGAGI. The V segment lost 2 bases and the J segment 5 bases; nucleotides outside the gene matches: 2. The CDR3 covers 14 residues.

The chain links TRBV7-9 to TRBJ2-3; D ambiguous. The CDR3 has 15 amino acids. Trimming took off 1 base at V and 3 bases at J, with 11 bases between the two ends. The germline V gene encodes CDR1 SEHNR and CDR2 FQNEAQ (reference sequence). DNA for the CDR3: TGTGCCAGCAGCTTAGAGGCTTTGGGAACAGATACGCAGTATTTT. Its translation: CASSLEALGTDTQYF.

The V gene is TRBV29-1, the J gene TRBJ2-7; a possible D gene is TRBD1 (5 bases). The V and J ends lost 4 bases and 6 bases respectively, with 16 bases between them. CDR1 is SQVTM and CDR2 is ANQGSEA in the germline V gene. CDR3 length: 13 residues. DNA for the CDR3: TGCAGCGTTGGGGTACCAGGGCGAGGCGAGCAGTACTTC. Its protein is CSVGVPGRGEQYF.

The rearrangement joins TRBV2 to TRBJ1-1, with TRBD1 matching 7 bases. CDR3 length: 13 amino acids. V shed 5 bases and J 4 bases; nucleotides not matched to a gene: 4. Germline CDR1 SNHLY, CDR2 FYNNEI. CDR3 in DNA: TGTGCCAGCAGTTCAGGGGGTTTCACTGAAGCTTTCTTT. Its translation: CASSSGGFTEAFF.

V and J are TRBV6-6 and TRBJ2-1; D unclear. Germline V gene sequence: CDR1 MNHNY, CDR2 SVGAGI (reference sequence). The V end was cut by 6 bases, the J end by 9 bases, with 12 bases between. This CDR3 is 12 amino acids long. The CDR3 DNA reads TGTGCCAGCAGCCCAAGGTGGGGTGAGCAGTTCTTC. This gives the protein CASSPRWGEQFF.

The chain couples TRBV6-5 to TRBJ1-3, with TRBD1 matching 7 bases. The ends lost 2 bases at V and 0 bases at J; junction bases unmatched: 4. Germline assignment: CDR1 MNHEY and CDR2 SVGAGI. This CDR3 spans 16 amino acids. The CDR3: CASSYGQVDSGNTIYF. CDR3 in DNA: TGTGCCAGCAGTTACGGACAGGTGGACTCTGGAAACACCATATATTTT.

The chain combines TRBV7-9 with TRBJ1-5; maybe TRBD1 (5 bases). V lost 5 bases, J lost 4 bases, and 18 bases lay in between. Per germline, CDR1 SEHNR and CDR2 FQNEAQ (reference sequence). CDR3 size: 16 residues. This chain's CDR3 is CASSKGLAGTNQPQHF. CDR3 sequence (DNA): TGTGCCAGCAGCAAGGGGTTGGCAGGGACTAATCAGCCCCAGCATTTT.

The V call is TRBV5-1, the J call TRBJ2-1, with 8 bases that match TRBD1. With V trimmed by 4 bases and J by 7 bases, 7 bases remained unmatched. Germline lookup yields CDR1 SGHRS and CDR2 YFSETQ. The CDR3 sequence is 14 residues long. The CDR3 region is CASSQGAVGNEQFF. In nucleotides, the CDR3 is TGCGCCAGCAGCCAGGGGGCAGTGGGGAATGAGCAGTTCTTC.

The V gene is TRBV6-5, the J gene TRBJ1-1; tentatively, D is TRBD1 (5 bases). This CDR3 has 13 residues. Germline V gene lookup returns CDR1 MNHEY and CDR2 SVGAGI. V was trimmed by 6 bases and J by 1 base, leaving 9 bases between them. The CDR3 protein is CASRRQKNTEAFF. DNA of the CDR3: TGTGCCAGCAGACGACAGAAGAACACTGAAGCTTTCTTT.

The chain links TRBV28 to TRBJ1-3; the D is unclear. Germline V CDR1 and CDR2: MDHEN, SYDVKM. V was trimmed by 3 bases and J by 0 bases, leaving 3 bases between them. The CDR3 is 13 amino acids. CDR3 sequence (DNA): TGTGCCAGCAGTTTCAACTCTGGAAACACCATATATTTT. Translation: CASSFNSGNTIYF.

This sequence joins TRBV29-1 and TRBJ2-5; D could derive from TRBD1 or TRBD2 (5 bases each). The V end was cut by 3 bases, the J end by 5 bases, with 16 bases between. Germline V gives CDR1 SQVTM, CDR2 ANQGSEA. This CDR3 region has 14 residues. CDR3 bases: TGCAGCGTTGATGTTCGGGGCTTGGGGGAGACCCAGTACTTC. Protein sequence: CSVDVRGLGETQYF.

This sequence joins TRBV28 and TRBJ2-7; D gene uncertain. V shed 10 bases and J shed 3 bases, with 19 bases lying between them. The germline V gene encodes CDR1 MDHEN and CDR2 SYDVKM. The CDR3 has 14 residues. The CDR3: CATLDPTRSYEQYF. As DNA, the CDR3 is TGTGCCACCTTGGACCCAACCCGTAGCTACGAGCAGTACTTC. Full variable domain (missing parts from reference TRBV28 and TRBJ2-7): DVKVTQSSRYLVKRTGEKVFLECVQDMDHENMFWYRQDPGLGLRLIYFSYDVKMKEKGDIPEGYSVSREKKERFSLILESASTNQTSMYLCATLDPTRSYEQYFGPGTRLTVT.

The chain carries TRBV6-1 and TRBJ1-6; D is possibly TRBD1 (6 bases). The CDR3 totals 15 residues. Germline V gene sequence: CDR1 MNHNS, CDR2 SASEGT. V lost 4 bases and J lost 6, with 13 bases in between. In DNA form, the CDR3 reads TGTGCCAGCAGTGTGCAGGGGATGGGTAATTCACCCCTCCACTTT. Translated, it gives CASSVQGMGNSPLHF.

The rearrangement joins TRBV2 to TRBJ2-2, with D possibly being TRBD2 (5 bases). Germline-derived CDR1 and CDR2 are SNHLY and FYNNEI. This CDR3 contains 16 residues. Between the trimmed V and J ends, which lost 2 bases and 6 bases, there was a span of 16 bases. The CDR3 coding sequence is TGTGCCAGCAGTGAATCAGGTGGTGTCGGGGCCGGGGAGCTGTTTTTT. Protein sequence: CASSESGGVGAGELFF.

This CDR3 reads CASSTSGALDTEAFF. CDR3 DNA sequence: TGTGCCAGCAGCACGTCCGGGGCACTGGACACTGAAGCTTTCTTT. The rearrangement uses TRBV7-9 and TRBJ1-1; a weak D match, TRBD1 (5 bases). Germline CDR1 reads SEHNR; CDR2 reads FQNEAQ (reference sequence). V was trimmed by 5 bases and J by 3 bases, leaving 16 bases between them. The CDR3 is 15 amino acids.

CDR3 protein: CASSESTRDREKLFF. CDR3 bases: TGCGCCAGCAGTGAGTCGACCCGGGACAGAGAAAAACTGTTTTTT. The chain joins TRBV10-2 to TRBJ1-4; 7 positions match TRBD1. This CDR3 has 15 amino acids. The germline V gene has CDR1 WSHSY and CDR2 SAAADI. With V trimmed by 0 bases and J by 8 bases, 6 bases remained unmatched.

The gene calls are TRBV5-5 and TRBJ2-7, with TRBD1 as a possible D gene (6 bases). This CDR3 comprises 14 residues. V was shortened by 2 bases and J by 3 bases, with 12 bases between the two germline ends. Per germline, CDR1 SGHKS and CDR2 YYEKEE (reference sequence). The CDR3 here is CASSFIGQNYEQYF. In DNA, the CDR3 is TGTGCCAGCAGCTTTATCGGACAGAACTACGAGCAGTACTTC.

V and J are TRBV10-3 and TRBJ2-7, with D perhaps matching TRBD1 (6 bases). The V gene lost 5 bases and the J gene lost 5 bases, with 10 bases spanning the gap. In germline, CDR1 is ENHRY, CDR2 SYGVKD. This CDR3 spans 12 amino acids. CDR3 sequence reads: CAISSGAHEQYF. Here the CDR3 DNA reads TGTGCCATCAGTTCAGGGGCCCACGAGCAGTACTTC.

This sequence joins TRBV2 and TRBJ1-5, with D maybe TRBD1 (5 bases). With 3 bases removed from V and 0 bases from J, the gap between germline ends came to 18 bases. CDR1 and CDR2 from the germline V gene are SNHLY and FYNNEI. This CDR3 is 18 amino acids long. Here the CDR3 reads CASSDRQGPQYSNQPQHF. Here the CDR3 DNA reads TGTGCCAGCAGTGATCGGCAGGGACCGCAGTATAGCAATCAGCCCCAGCATTTT.

V is TRBV19 and J is TRBJ2-1; 9 bases fit TRBD1. The CDR3 is 20 amino acids. In germline, CDR1 is LNHDA, CDR2 SQIVND (reference sequence). Trimming cost V 5 bases and J 2 bases; bases outside gene matches: 19. The CDR3 region is CASSRDRDRDGGGPYNEQFF. The DNA for the CDR3 is TGTGCCAGTAGTCGAGACAGGGACAGGGATGGCGGAGGTCCCTACAATGAGCAGTTCTTC.

The chain has TRBV7-2 and TRBJ1-2, with a tentative D call TRBD1 (5 bases). Germline V CDR1 and CDR2: SGHTA, FQGNSA. V shed 0 bases and J shed 2 bases, with 13 bases lying between them. The length of the CDR3 is 16 residues. CDR3 sequence reads: CASSLAVQGGNYGYTF. The CDR3 bases are TGTGCCAGCAGCTTAGCAGTCCAGGGCGGAAACTATGGCTACACCTTC.

The genes are TRBV7-2 and TRBJ2-7; maybe TRBD2 (6 bases). Germline values: CDR1 SGHTA, CDR2 FQGNSA. V was pared by 5 bases and J by 6 bases, with 14 bases between. CDR3 size: 13 residues. The CDR3 is CASSPGKGGEQYF. DNA of the CDR3: TGTGCCAGCAGCCCTGGGAAGGGAGGCGAGCAGTACTTC.

This rearrangement joins TRBV25-1 to TRBJ2-2, with D perhaps TRBD1 (5 bases). The CDR3 covers 18 residues. CDR1 is MGHDK, CDR2 SYGVNS, per germline. V was cut by 4 bases and J by 0 bases, with 18 bases left in between. The CDR3 protein is CASSGAKGIITNTGELFF. The CDR3 DNA reads TGTGCCAGCAGTGGGGCGAAGGGGATTATAACGAACACCGGGGAGCTGTTTTTT.

V gene TRBV27 combines with J gene TRBJ2-7, with D possibly matching TRBD2 (5 bases). Germline CDR1 is MNHEY and CDR2 is SMNVEV (reference sequence). With 5 bases removed from V and 7 bases from J, the gap between germline ends came to 9 bases. The CDR3 runs to 11 residues. The CDR3 DNA follows: TGTGCCAGCAGTGGCCCGGGGGAGCAGTACTTC. It yields the protein CASSGPGEQYF.

The genes are TRBV30 and TRBJ2-5; perhaps D is TRBD1 or TRBD2 (5 bases each). The CDR3 spans 15 residues. With 5 bases removed from V and 0 bases from J, the gap between germline ends came to 16 bases. Looked up from germline, CDR1 is GTSNPN and CDR2 is SVGIG (reference sequence). The CDR3, as DNA: TGTGCCTGGGCGGTGGGGGTAGGCCACCAAGAGACCCAGTACTTC. Translation gives CAWAVGVGHQETQYF.

The chain employs TRBV23-1 and TRBJ2-2; D uncertain. TRBV23-1 is identified as an open reading frame with a role that is uncertain. This CDR3 comprises 17 residues. V shed 0 bases and J shed 0 bases, with 11 bases lying between them. CDR3 in amino acids: CASSQSGHAANTGELFF. The CDR3 bases are TGCGCCAGCAGTCAATCCGGCCATGCTGCGAACACCGGGGAGCTGTTTTTT.